A single sample gave rise to the 30 T cell receptor beta chains below, sequenced in a study of blood T cells in healthy people across ages. PCR was performed a second time for roughly 7 to 11 cycles using a sample-barcoded 5' primer and a J-beta primer mix. TCRdb itself ran the 5' RACE reads through MiXCR, one entry per CDR3 protein. The table records hundreds of thousands of distinct CDR3 sequences, under 25% of them present only once. The sample comprised blood. The receptors originated from a man in his 70s in good health.

The chain links TRBV15 to TRBJ1-4; 7 bases match TRBD1. Germline V gives CDR1 LNHNV, CDR2 YYDKDF (reference sequence). V shed 0 bases and J 5 bases; nucleotides not matched to a gene: 9. This CDR3 is built from 17 residues. The CDR3, as DNA: TGTGCCACCAGCAGAGATAGGTCGGGACAGAGAAATGAAAAACTGTTTTTT. This gives the protein CATSRDRSGQRNEKLFF.

This clonotype turned up a few times. The chain employs TRBV20-1 and TRBJ2-3; 12 bases are a match to TRBD2. The germline V gene has CDR1 DFQATT and CDR2 SNEGSKA (reference sequence). This CDR3 is built from 14 residues. The ends lost 5 bases at V and 3 bases at J; junction bases unmatched: 3. The CDR3 region is CSAHGTSGTDTQYF. In DNA, the CDR3 is TGCAGTGCTCACGGGACTAGCGGGACAGATACGCAGTATTTT.

This clonotype showed up many times. A junction end diverges from the germline sequence, so it may reflect a read error. The chain has TRBV2 and TRBJ2-3; 8 bases agree with TRBD2. The germline V gene encodes CDR1 SNHLY and CDR2 FYNNEI. The CDR3 is made up of 15 amino acids. The CDR3 spells CASSEVAGSTYTQYF. As DNA, the CDR3 is TGTGCCAGCAGTGAGGTAGCGGGATCCACATATACGCAGTATTTT. Looking up the rest from reference TRBV2 and TRBJ2-3 gives the full variable domain: EPEVTQTPSHQVTQMGQEVILRCVPISNHLYFYWYRQILGQKVEFLVSFYNNEISEKSEIFDDQFSVERPDGSNFTLKIRSTKLEDSAMYFCASSEVAGSTYTQYFGPGTRLTVL.

This chain uses TRBV5-1 with TRBJ2-5, with 9 bases fitting TRBD1. From germline, CDR1 is SGHRS and CDR2 YFSETQ. J lost 5 bases, V lost 0 bases, and 5 bases had no gene match. CDR3 length: 15 amino acids. The CDR3 DNA reads TGCGCCAGCAGCTTGGGACAGGGGGGGACGGAGACCCAGTACTTC. This translates into CASSLGQGGTETQYF.

This clonotype occurred a few times. This chain links TRBV4-1 with TRBJ2-5; D unclear. Trimming removed 9 bases at V and 8 bases at J, with 7 bases between. The CDR3 spans 9 residues. Germline loops: CDR1 MGHRA, CDR2 YSYEKL. Here the CDR3 DNA reads TGCGCCAGTCAGTCCACCCAGTACTTC. This translates into CASQSTQYF.

This clonotype was seen ten or more times. The chain recombines TRBV6-5 with TRBJ1-2; perhaps TRBD1 as D (5 bases). V lost 5 bases and J lost 4, with 20 bases in between. CDR1 MNHEY and CDR2 SVGAGI come from the germline V gene. The CDR3 length is 16 residues. CDR3 residues: CASSQAGTQDFYGYTF. CDR3 bases: TGTGCCAGCAGTCAGGCCGGGACCCAAGACTTCTATGGCTACACCTTC.

The rearrangement joins TRBV3-1 to TRBJ2-6, with 8 positions matching TRBD2. V lost 4 bases to trimming and J lost 0 bases; unmatched junction nucleotides: 8. The CDR3 covers 18 residues. CDR1 and CDR2 from the germline V gene are LGHDT and YNNKEL (reference sequence). DNA for the CDR3: TGTGCCAGCAGCCCTACGACTAGCGCGCCCTCTGGGGCCAACGTCCTGACTTTC. This translates into CASSPTTSAPSGANVLTF.

The chain recombines TRBV5-5 with TRBJ2-1; the D gene is possibly TRBD2 (6 bases). The last part of the DNA fits TRBJ2-5 better; the J call may be wrong. There are 15 residues in the CDR3. Germline loops: CDR1 SGHKS, CDR2 YYEKEE (reference sequence). The CDR3 reads CASSDSRGSSETQYF. CDR3 in DNA: TGTGCCAGCAGCGATTCGCGGGGATCTTCGGAGACCCAGTACTTC.

This CDR3 is CASRPGEGGYTF. The CDR3 nucleotides read TGTGCCAGCAGGCCCGGCGAGGGCGGCTACACCTTC. The chain combines TRBV6-5 with TRBJ1-2; the D is unclear. The V end lost 6 bases, the J end lost 8 bases, and 13 bases lay between the germline ends. Germline assignment: CDR1 MNHEY and CDR2 SVGAGI. The length of the CDR3 is 12 residues.

The chain has TRBV28 and TRBJ1-5; D gene uncertain. The length of the CDR3 is 15 residues. The V gene's germline CDR1 is MDHEN and CDR2 SYDVKM. V lost 7 bases and J 4 bases, leaving 17 bases between the germline ends. The CDR3 reads CASKVLGRGNQPQHF. The DNA of the CDR3 is TGTGCCAGCAAGGTCCTGGGTCGGGGAAATCAGCCCCAGCATTTT. The entire variable domain, with the rest obtained from reference TRBV28 and TRBJ1-5, is as follows: DVKVTQSSRYLVKRTGEKVFLECVQDMDHENMFWYRQDPGLGLRLIYFSYDVKMKEKGDIPEGYSVSREKKERFSLILESASTNQTSMYLCASKVLGRGNQPQHFGDGTRLSIL.

The rearrangement uses TRBV11-2 and TRBJ2-3; no firm D call. The CDR3 spans 16 residues. Germline CDR1 and CDR2: SGHAT and FQNNGV. V was pared by 0 bases and J by 0 bases, with 10 bases between. The CDR3 nucleotides are TGTGCCAGCAGCTTAGAAGGGTCAATAAGCACAGATACGCAGTATTTT. Protein sequence: CASSLEGSISTDTQYF. Based on the CDR3 plus reference TRBV11-2 and TRBJ2-3, the full variable domain is EAGVAQSPRYKIIEKRQSVAFWCNPISGHATLYWYQQILGQGPKLLIQFQNNGVVDDSQLPKDRFSAERLKGVDSTLKIQPAKLEDSAVYLCASSLEGSISTDTQYFGPGTRLTVL.

This clonotype was recorded a few times. The chain links TRBV15 to TRBJ2-1; D possibly matches TRBD1 or TRBD2 (5 bases each). V lost 1 base, J lost 0 bases, and 7 bases lay in between. CDR1 and CDR2 (germline): LNHNV, YYDKDF (reference sequence). CDR3 length: 15 amino acids. CDR3 region: CATSRGGISYNEQFF. The CDR3 bases are TGTGCCACCAGCAGAGGGGGGATCTCCTACAATGAGCAGTTCTTC.

This clonotype was observed a few times. This chain joins TRBV28 and TRBJ2-5; 7 bases align to TRBD2. The end of the DNA aligns better with TRBJ2-1, so the J call may be wrong. CDR1 and CDR2 (germline): MDHEN, SYDVKM. The CDR3 covers 14 residues. The CDR3, as DNA: TGTGCCAGCGCCTATCTCGGCGGGAGCCATGAGCAGTTCTTC. It encodes CASAYLGGSHEQFF.

This rearrangement joins TRBV4-2 to TRBJ2-4; 13 bases agree with TRBD2. The CDR3 is 20 amino acids. Losses at the gene ends were 0 bases for V and 0 bases for J; bases not matched to a gene: 8. Germline V gene sequence: CDR1 LGHNA, CDR2 YNFKEQ. As DNA, the CDR3 is TGTGCCAGCAGCCAAGAGAGGCGACTAGCGGGAGGACTAGCCAAAAACATTCAGTACTTC. This translates into CASSQERRLAGGLAKNIQYF.

This clonotype appeared many times. One junction end disagrees with the germline gene, perhaps due to a read error. V and J are TRBV6-1 and TRBJ2-5; D is perhaps TRBD1 (5 bases). CDR3 size: 11 residues. Per the germline V gene, CDR1 is MNHNS and CDR2 is SASEGT. CDR3 region: CATRPPGSSNF. CDR3 nucleotide sequence: TGTGCCACCCGACCCCCAGGGTCTTCGAACTTC.

This clonotype was seen a handful of times. V usage is TRBV20-1 and J usage is TRBJ2-1; D not resolved. V shed 2 bases and J shed 0 bases, with 11 bases lying between them. There are 15 residues in the CDR3. Germline CDR1 DFQATT, CDR2 SNEGSKA (reference sequence). CDR3 nucleotide sequence: TGCAGTGCTAGATACCCGGAGAGCTCCTACAATGAGCAGTTCTTC. Translating gives CSARYPESSYNEQFF.

This chain connects TRBV29-1 to TRBJ1-6; D is possibly TRBD1 (6 bases). CDR1 is SQVTM, CDR2 ANQGSEA, per germline. V was cut by 4 bases and J by 10 bases, with 14 bases left in between. This CDR3 has 13 residues. The CDR3 loop is CSVAMGAGSPLHF. The CDR3 DNA sequence: TGCAGCGTTGCTATGGGGGCTGGGTCACCCCTCCACTTT.

The chain employs TRBV10-3 and TRBJ2-2; 10 bases agree with TRBD2. J gave up 1 base and V 5 bases, and 7 bases lay outside the gene matches. Per the germline V gene, CDR1 is ENHRY and CDR2 is SYGVKD. The length of the CDR3 is 17 residues. This CDR3 is CAISPRAGGGNTGELFF. The CDR3 DNA follows: TGTGCCATCAGTCCAAGAGCGGGAGGGGGGAACACCGGGGAGCTGTTTTTT.

In its sample, this clonotype was seen a few times. The junction and the germline gene differ at one end; a read error may be behind it. The CDR3 is CSARLSSYNEQFF. The CDR3 nucleotides read TGCAGTGCTAGGTTGAGCTCCTACAATGAACAGTTCTTC. V is TRBV20-1 and J is TRBJ2-1; D is ambiguous. The CDR3 loop spans 13 amino acids. CDR1 is DFQATT, CDR2 SNEGSKA, per germline (reference sequence).

A single count supports this clonotype. The chain couples TRBV4-1 to TRBJ1-4; perhaps TRBD1 as D (6 bases). This CDR3 has 14 residues. Deletions cut 4 bases from V and 6 bases from J, with 12 bases between. Germline V gene data show CDR1 as MGHRA and CDR2 as YSYEKL. CDR3 in DNA: TGCGCCAGCAGCCCCGAGGGGGGTTATGAAAAACTGTTTTTT. Encoded protein: CASSPEGGYEKLFF.

This clonotype was seen a few times. The V and J genes are TRBV5-1 and TRBJ1-2; D gene ambiguous. The CDR3 is made up of 13 amino acids. Trimming left V 4 bases short and J 2 bases short, with 9 bases between. Germline loops: CDR1 SGHRS, CDR2 YFSETQ. The CDR3 here is CASSGGENYGYTF. The CDR3, as DNA: TGCGCCAGCAGCGGAGGAGAAAACTATGGCTACACCTTC. The whole variable domain, filled in from reference TRBV5-1 and TRBJ1-2, reads KAGVTQTPRYLIKTRGQQVTLSCSPISGHRSVSWYQQTPGQGLQFLFEYFSETQRNKGNFPGRFSGRQFSNSRSEMNVSTLELGDSALYLCASSGGENYGYTFGSGTRLTVV.

V gene TRBV19 combines with J gene TRBJ1-6; no definite D call. From germline, CDR1 is LNHDA and CDR2 SQIVND (reference sequence). CDR3 length: 12 amino acids. Between the trimmed V and J ends, which lost 2 bases and 9 bases, there was a span of 5 bases. This CDR3 reads CASSIRGSPLHF. The CDR3, as DNA: TGTGCCAGTAGTATACGCGGTTCACCCCTCCACTTT.

V is TRBV5-1 and J is TRBJ1-2, with D maybe TRBD1 (5 bases). This CDR3 comprises 13 residues. Germline CDR1 and CDR2: SGHRS and YFSETQ. V lost 1 base, J lost 6 bases, and 10 bases lay in between. The chain's CDR3 is CASSLTGDDGYTF. The DNA for the CDR3 is TGCGCCAGCAGCTTGACCGGGGACGATGGCTACACCTTC.

The rearrangement joins TRBV5-1 to TRBJ2-7; TRBD1 matches at 9 bases. J was trimmed by 3 bases and V by 1 base; bases with no gene match: 2. CDR3 size: 14 residues. Germline values: CDR1 SGHRS, CDR2 YFSETQ. The CDR3 coding sequence is TGCGCCAGCAGCTTGTTGGACAGGGGCTACGAGCAGTACTTC. It translates to CASSLLDRGYEQYF.

This clonotype turned up a few times. The chain uses TRBV20-1 and TRBJ2-2, with a weak D call TRBD1 (5 bases). The CDR3 consists of 16 residues. Germline V gene data show CDR1 as DFQATT and CDR2 as SNEGSKA (reference sequence). Trimming pared 3 bases from V and 0 bases from J, leaving 14 bases between. DNA for the CDR3: TGCAGTGCTAGGGGGCCCGGCGGAACGAACACCGGGGAGCTGTTTTTT. Translation gives CSARGPGGTNTGELFF.

The sample holds a few counts of this clonotype. J is TRBJ2-7 and V is TRBV12-3 or TRBV12-4, with 8 bases lining up with TRBD2. This CDR3 contains 15 residues. With 5 bases clipped from V and 5 bases from J, the junction kept 11 bases outside the gene matches. The CDR3 coding sequence is TGTGCCAGCAGTCGAGGACTAGCAGGAAGTGACGAGCAGTACTTC. Translated, it gives CASSRGLAGSDEQYF.

The chain carries TRBV29-1 and TRBJ2-1; TRBD1 agrees at 7 bases. Trimming removed 3 bases from V and 5 bases from J; junction bases left unmatched: 10. Germline CDR1 reads SQVTM; CDR2 reads ANQGSEA. The CDR3 is 15 residues long. The CDR3 here is CSVDLGGNDDNEQFF. CDR3 DNA: TGCAGCGTTGATCTAGGGGGCAACGATGACAATGAGCAGTTCTTC.

CDR3 sequence (DNA): TGCAGTGCTCCCAGGGGAGGTTCAAGCGAGCAGTACTTC. Protein product: CSAPRGGSSEQYF. The gene calls are TRBV20-1 and TRBJ2-7, with D possibly called TRBD1 or TRBD2 (6 bases each). There are 13 residues in the CDR3. The V gene's germline CDR1 is DFQATT and CDR2 SNEGSKA (reference sequence). V lost 5 bases and J 6 bases, leaving 17 bases between the germline ends.

The genes are TRBV4-1 and TRBJ1-2, with 9 bases fitting TRBD1. This CDR3 contains 16 residues. Germline V gene sequence: CDR1 MGHRA, CDR2 YSYEKL. V was pared by 0 bases and J by 7 bases, with 9 bases of the junction left unmatched. DNA of the CDR3: TGCGCCAGCAGCCAAGACGCACCGGGACAGGGCTCTGGCTACACCTTC. This gives the protein CASSQDAPGQGSGYTF.

The gene calls are TRBV5-1 and TRBJ1-5, with 10 bases lining up with TRBD1. This CDR3 contains 15 residues. The V gene's germline CDR1 is SGHRS and CDR2 YFSETQ. V shed 0 bases, J shed 7 bases, and the junction held 4 bases outside the gene matches. The CDR3 DNA reads TGCGCCAGCAGCTTGGGAGGACAGGGGGACCAGCCCCAGCATTTT. Translating it yields CASSLGGQGDQPQHF.